The rows below give T cell receptor beta chains drawn from one sample of a study of identical twins. TCRdb reanalysed the 5' RACE reads using MiXCR and keeps one entry per CDR3 protein. The sample has under 300,000 distinct CDR3 sequences, 5.5% to 7.5% seen once. This sample was also put to use in a study of T cells expressing NK-cell markers.

The sample consisted of CD8+ T cells sorted from blood. These TCRs come from a woman between 18 and 29 years old in good health. The CDR3 runs from the conserved cysteine through the conserved F or W. The D gene is left open where the match is weak. The listing skips clone size in some rows; elsewhere it reads once, few, many or a size class.

>TRBV7-9|TRBJ2-7|-|-
CASSSTQVFYEQYF
TGTGCCAGCAGCTCTACACAGGTGTTCTACGAGCAGTACTTC
>TRBV27|TRBJ1-6|-|few
CASSSDQGNSPLHF
TGTGCCAGCAGTTCGGACCAGGGCAATTCACCCCTCCACTTT
>TRBV9|TRBJ2-1|-|-
CASTRLGTGDEQFF
TGTGCCAGCACCCGCCTAGGGACGGGGGACGAGCAGTTCTTC
>TRBV27|TRBJ1-2|TRBD1|once
CASSATGTAFFYGYTF
TGTGCCAGCAGTGCCACCGGGACAGCTTTCTTCTATGGCTACACCTTC
>TRBV20-1|TRBJ2-1|TRBD2|-
CSARDGTSGRGYEQFF
TGCAGTGCTAGAGATGGGACTAGCGGGAGAGGGTATGAGCAGTTCTTC
>TRBV4-1|TRBJ2-2|TRBD2|-
CASRQTSGGSRNTGELFF
TGCGCCAGCAGGCAAACTAGCGGGGGTTCCAGGAACACCGGGGAGCTGTTTTTT
>TRBV12-3/TRBV12-4|TRBJ2-2|TRBD2|many
CASSGTSGTAGELFF
TGTGCCAGCAGCGGGACTAGCGGGACCGCCGGGGAGCTGTTTTTT
>TRBV9|TRBJ2-2|-|few
CASSVDGPPNTGELFF
TGTGCCAGCAGCGTAGACGGCCCTCCGAACACCGGGGAGCTGTTTTTT
>TRBV7-3|TRBJ2-7|TRBD2|-
CASSPTSAPSHEQYF
TGTGCCAGCAGCCCTACTAGCGCCCCTAGCCACGAGCAGTACTTC
>TRBV11-2|TRBJ2-1|TRBD2|few
CASSFGTSIYEQFF
TGTGCCAGCAGCTTCGGGACTAGTATCTATGAGCAGTTCTTC
>TRBV11-2|TRBJ2-1|TRBD2|few
CASSLEASGSNEQFF
TGTGCCAGCAGCTTAGAGGCTAGCGGGAGTAATGAGCAGTTCTTC
>TRBV4-1|TRBJ2-5|-|-
CASSQELETQYF
TGCGCCAGCAGCCAAGAGCTGGAGACCCAGTACTTC
>TRBV7-8|TRBJ1-1|-|-
CASSWPRGAVNTEAFF
TGTGCCAGCAGCTGGCCCCGGGGAGCCGTGAACACTGAAGCTTTCTTT
>TRBV20-1|TRBJ2-1|-|-
CSASPSYNEQFF
TGCAGTGCTTCCCCCTCCTACAATGAGCAGTTCTTC
>TRBV12-3/TRBV12-4|TRBJ2-6|-|-
CASSLGRVSSGANVLTF
TGTGCCAGCAGTTTGGGCAGGGTGTCCTCTGGGGCCAACGTCCTGACTTTC
>TRBV12-3/TRBV12-4|TRBJ1-5|-|many
CASSPADRKSNQPQHF
TGTGCCAGCAGTCCAGCTGACAGGAAGAGCAATCAGCCCCAGCATTTT
>TRBV5-5|TRBJ2-7|-|few
CASSLSTDPYEQYF
TGTGCCAGCAGCTTATCGACGGACCCCTACGAGCAGTACTTC
>TRBV20-1|TRBJ1-1|-|many
CSATQKGSWNTEAFF
TGCAGTGCTACACAAAAAGGGAGTTGGAACACTGAAGCTTTCTTT
>TRBV5-1|TRBJ2-7|-|many
CASSFSGAGFSLKDEQYF
TGCGCCAGCAGCTTTAGTGGCGCAGGGTTTTCTTTGAAGGACGAGCAGTACTTC
>TRBV6-1|TRBJ2-1|TRBD2|many
CAVSGTSGRNEQFF
TGTGCCGTATCCGGGACTAGCGGGAGAAATGAGCAGTTCTTC
>TRBV20-1|TRBJ2-1|TRBD1|few
CSAIEVGQGYNEQFF
TGCAGTGCTATCGAAGTGGGACAGGGGTACAATGAGCAGTTCTTC
>TRBV29-1|TRBJ2-7|TRBD1|many
CSGGDSSYEQYF
TGCAGCGGTGGGGACAGCTCCTACGAGCAGTACTTC
>TRBV7-2|TRBJ2-3|-|few
CASSLKGWALGDTQYF
TGTGCCAGCAGCTTAAAAGGGTGGGCGTTGGGTGATACGCAGTATTTT
>TRBV6-5|TRBJ2-7|TRBD2|few
CASSYDLAGVYEQYF
TGTGCCAGCAGTTACGATCTAGCGGGAGTGTACGAGCAGTACTTC
>TRBV12-3/TRBV12-4|TRBJ2-2|-|-
CASRTLPKAGELFF
TGTGCCAGCAGAACACTTCCTAAGGCCGGGGAGCTGTTTTTT
>TRBV6-1|TRBJ1-1|-|few
CASSLSRGMNTEAFF
TGTGCCAGCAGCCTAAGCAGGGGTATGAACACTGAAGCTTTCTTT
>TRBV7-9|TRBJ1-1|TRBD1|-
CASSFMGQGEAFF
TGTGCCAGCAGCTTCATGGGACAGGGTGAAGCTTTCTTT
>TRBV6-1|TRBJ2-1|TRBD2|-
CASSLSGETSKEQFF
TGTGCCAGCAGCCTCTCCGGTGAGACTAGCAAGGAGCAGTTCTTC
>TRBV6-2/TRBV6-3|TRBJ2-1|-|-
CASSYFAAEQFF
TGTGCCAGCAGTTACTTTGCCGCTGAGCAGTTCTTC
>TRBV7-9|TRBJ2-7|-|many
CASSSFYEQYF
TGTGCCAGCAGCTCCTTCTACGAGCAGTACTTC
>TRBV12-3/TRBV12-4|TRBJ2-5|-|-
CASSLAAREPETQYF
TGTGCCAGCAGTTTAGCGGCTCGGGAGCCAGAGACCCAGTACTTC
>TRBV12-3/TRBV12-4|TRBJ2-1|-|many
CASSFGYSEQFF
TGTGCCAGCAGTTTTGGGTATTCTGAGCAGTTCTTC
>TRBV6-2/TRBV6-3|TRBJ2-3|-|many
CASSSRIEGDTQYF
TGTGCCAGCAGTTCGCGGATCGAGGGAGATACGCAGTATTTT
>TRBV2|TRBJ1-6|-|-
CASSGGFGNSPLHF
TGTGCCAGCAGTGGTGGGTTTGGTAATTCACCCCTCCACTTT
>TRBV15|TRBJ1-1|-|few
CATTKGTTQNTEAFF
TGTGCCACCACGAAGGGAACTACCCAGAACACTGAAGCTTTCTTT
>TRBV29-1|TRBJ2-1|TRBD2|many
CSVEGHREGGFNEQFF
TGCAGCGTTGAAGGCCACCGGGAGGGGGGTTTCAATGAGCAGTTCTTC
>TRBV11-3|TRBJ2-4|-|-
CDSSLTGSLPKNIQYF
TGTGACAGCAGCCTAACAGGGTCTTTACCCAAAAACATTCAGTACTTC
>TRBV25-1|TRBJ1-2|-|-
CASSEGTNYGYTF
TGTGCCAGCAGTGAAGGGACTAACTATGGCTACACCTTC
>TRBV6-5|TRBJ1-1|TRBD1|few
CASSYRQGGNTEAFF
TGTGCCAGCAGTTACAGGCAGGGGGGAAACACTGAAGCTTTCTTT
>TRBV12-3/TRBV12-4|TRBJ2-7|-|few
CASSFVMNEQYF
TGTGCCAGCAGTTTTGTCATGAACGAGCAGTACTTC
>TRBV6-5|TRBJ2-7|-|-
CASSYRSYYEQYF
TGTGCCAGCAGTTACCGGAGCTACTACGAGCAGTACTTC